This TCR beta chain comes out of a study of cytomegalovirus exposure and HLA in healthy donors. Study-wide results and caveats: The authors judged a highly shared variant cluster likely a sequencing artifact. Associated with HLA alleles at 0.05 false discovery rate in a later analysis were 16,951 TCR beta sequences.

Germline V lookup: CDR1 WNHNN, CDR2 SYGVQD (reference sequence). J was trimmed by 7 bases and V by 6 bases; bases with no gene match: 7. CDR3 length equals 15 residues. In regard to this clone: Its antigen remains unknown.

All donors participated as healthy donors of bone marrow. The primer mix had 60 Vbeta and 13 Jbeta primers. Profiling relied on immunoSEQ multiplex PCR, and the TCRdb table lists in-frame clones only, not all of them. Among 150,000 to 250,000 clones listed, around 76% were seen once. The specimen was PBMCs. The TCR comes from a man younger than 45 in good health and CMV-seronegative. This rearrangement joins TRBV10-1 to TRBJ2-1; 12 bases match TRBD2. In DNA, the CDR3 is TGCGCCAGCAGCGGACTAGCGGGGTCCAAAAATGAGCAGTTCTTC. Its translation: CASSGLAGSKNEQFF.